Following are 30 T cell receptor beta chains from one sample sequenced in a study of blood T cell repertoires in COVID-19. The data were produced by immunoSEQ multiplex PCR, yet TCRdb's version contains in-frame clones alone and is incomplete. The sample lists roughly 120,000 clones, roughly nine tenths occurring once. Source material: peripheral blood. These receptors originate from a man in his sixties or seventies with active or convalescent COVID-19.

This sequence joins TRBV10-3 and TRBJ2-1; 8 bases agree with TRBD2. Germline V gene lookup returns CDR1 ENHRY and CDR2 SYGVKD. After removal of 2 bases from V and 1 base from J, the junction contained 1 base not matched to a gene. CDR3 size: 15 residues. CDR3: CAISEAGGSYNEQFF. CDR3 in DNA: TGTGCCATCAGTGAGGCGGGAGGTTCCTACAATGAGCAGTTCTTC.

This clone was seen once. The rearrangement uses TRBV2 and TRBJ2-3; 11 bases fit TRBD2. This CDR3 region has 14 residues. Germline CDR1 is SNHLY and CDR2 is FYNNEI. V lost 10 bases and J lost 0; bases outside the gene matches: 3. CDR3 region: CATRTSGSTDTQYF. CDR3 DNA sequence: TGTGCCACCCGGACTAGCGGGAGCACAGATACGCAGTATTTT.

The chain recombines TRBV27 with TRBJ1-2; 8 bases map to TRBD1. The CDR3 has 16 residues. The ends lost 7 bases at V and 7 bases at J; junction bases unmatched: 17. CDR1 MNHEY and CDR2 SMNVEV come from the germline V gene (reference sequence). In DNA, the CDR3 is TGTGCCAGCACCCCCACGGGACAGGACCTTTGGTCTGGCTACACCTTC. The encoded protein is CASTPTGQDLWSGYTF.

The CDR3 spells CASTQKGGGERKLFF. The DNA for the CDR3 is TGTGCCAGCACCCAAAAAGGAGGGGGCGAGAGAAAACTGTTTTTT. The chain combines TRBV6-5 with TRBJ1-4; 7 nucleotides agree with TRBD1. V lost 7 bases, J lost 10 bases, and 15 bases stayed unmatched. The germline CDR1 and CDR2 sequences are MNHEY and SVGAGI. This CDR3 comprises 15 residues.

The rearrangement uses TRBV27 and TRBJ2-3; TRBD2 aligns across 16 bases. The V gene end was trimmed by 2 bases and the J gene end by 2 bases; junction bases not matched to a gene: 7. The CDR3 is made up of 19 amino acids. The germline V gene encodes CDR1 MNHEY and CDR2 SMNVEV (reference sequence). Here the CDR3 DNA reads TGTGCCAGCAGTTTAGGGTTTGGGACTAGCGGGAGGGACACAGATACGCAGTATTTT. Amino acids: CASSLGFGTSGRDTDTQYF.

This chain joins TRBV6-5 and TRBJ1-5; 7 bases agree with TRBD1. Germline V gene sequence: CDR1 MNHEY, CDR2 SVGAGI. This CDR3 region has 12 residues. Germline trimming cut 8 bases from V and 6 bases from J; bases unmatched to any gene: 4. CDR3 amino acids: CASLQGTQPQHF. The CDR3 bases are TGTGCCAGCTTACAGGGGACTCAGCCCCAGCATTTT.

The V call is TRBV19, the J call TRBJ2-2; 7 bases line up with TRBD2. CDR3 length equals 15 residues. With V trimmed by 3 bases and J by 4 bases, 5 bases remained unmatched. CDR1 is LNHDA and CDR2 is SQIVND in the germline V gene (reference sequence). The CDR3 region has the DNA TGTGCCAGTAGTATCCCTAGCGGCGGCACCGGGGAGCTGTTTTTT. Translated, it gives CASSIPSGGTGELFF. The whole variable domain, filled in from reference TRBV19 and TRBJ2-2, reads DGGITQSPKYLFRKEGQNVTLSCEQNLNHDAMYWYRQDPGQGLRLIYYSQIVNDFQKGDIAEGYSVSREKKESFPLTVTSAQKNPTAFYLCASSIPSGGTGELFFGEGSRLTVL.

This clone occurred a few times. This rearrangement joins TRBV2 to TRBJ2-2; tentative D call: TRBD2 (6 bases). The V end lost 8 bases, the J end lost 0 bases, and 13 bases lay between the germline ends. CDR1 and CDR2 (germline): SNHLY, FYNNEI. The CDR3 loop spans 15 amino acids. In DNA, the CDR3 is TGTGCCAGCTTCCCCGGGGGACCGAACACCGGGGAGCTGTTTTTT. It encodes CASFPGGPNTGELFF.

The chain employs TRBV5-1 and TRBJ2-7; 7 nucleotides line up with TRBD2. This CDR3 comprises 15 residues. V lost 2 bases and J lost 5; bases outside the gene matches: 10. Germline CDR1 is SGHRS and CDR2 is YFSETQ. The CDR3 DNA reads as TGCGCCAGCAGCTTCGGGTCCGGCGGGAGAGACGAGCAGTACTTC. Residues: CASSFGSGGRDEQYF.

The chain is built from TRBV11-2 and TRBJ1-3; D is possibly TRBD1 (5 bases). This CDR3 has 16 residues. Germline-derived CDR1 and CDR2 are SGHAT and FQNNGV. V was trimmed by 5 bases and J by 2 bases, leaving 16 bases between them. CDR3 sequence reads: CASSPFRRGPGNTIYF. In DNA, the CDR3 is TGTGCCAGCAGCCCTTTCCGGCGGGGCCCTGGAAACACCATATATTTT.

V usage is TRBV27 and J usage is TRBJ2-3; unclear D gene. Trimming removed 4 bases at V and 1 base at J, with 18 bases between. The CDR3 has 17 residues. Germline V gives CDR1 MNHEY, CDR2 SMNVEV (reference sequence). The CDR3 loop reads CASSYLDGFSGTDTQYF. CDR3 nucleotide sequence: TGTGCCAGCAGTTACCTAGATGGGTTCTCGGGCACAGATACGCAGTATTTT.

The chain combines TRBV18 with TRBJ1-2, with 8 bases lining up with TRBD1. J gave up 6 bases and V 4 bases, and 4 bases lay outside the gene matches. There are 13 residues in the CDR3. CDR1 and CDR2 (germline): KGHSH, LQKENI. The CDR3 nucleotides read TGTGCCAGCTCACGGACAGGGCAGGATGGCTACACCTTC. Encoded protein: CASSRTGQDGYTF.

The CDR3 loop reads CASSPITGQGADSYEQYF. The CDR3, as DNA: TGTGCCAGCTCACCGATAACCGGACAGGGGGCCGATTCCTACGAGCAGTACTTC. The J gene is TRBJ2-7, the V gene TRBV18; 11 positions match TRBD1. The CDR3 is 18 amino acids. From germline, CDR1 is KGHSH and CDR2 LQKENI. V gave up 3 bases and J gave up 1 base; unmatched junction bases: 11. Combining the CDR3 with reference TRBV18 and TRBJ2-7 gives the whole variable domain NAGVMQNPRHLVRRRGQEARLRCSPMKGHSHVYWYRQLPEEGLKFMVYLQKENIIDESGMPKERFSAEFPKEGPSILRIQQVVRGDSAAYFCASSPITGQGADSYEQYFGPGTRLTVT.

The rearrangement joins TRBV28 to TRBJ2-1, with 9 bases fitting TRBD2. Germline assignment: CDR1 MDHEN and CDR2 SYDVKM. Trimming cost V 6 bases and J 3 bases; bases outside gene matches: 6. The CDR3 runs to 15 residues. The CDR3 loop is CASSSASGNYNEQFF. The CDR3 DNA sequence: TGTGCCAGCAGCTCCGCTAGCGGGAACTACAATGAGCAGTTCTTC.

Only a few counts were recorded for this clone. The chain couples TRBV5-1 to TRBJ2-5, with 8 nucleotides matching TRBD2. The CDR3 is made up of 14 amino acids. Germline V gene sequence: CDR1 SGHRS, CDR2 YFSETQ. V shed 4 bases and J 5 bases; nucleotides not matched to a gene: 7. The CDR3 loop reads CASSPRLAWETQYF. CDR3 in DNA: TGCGCCAGCAGCCCCCGACTAGCGTGGGAGACCCAGTACTTC.

The rearrangement uses TRBV3-1 (or the pseudogene TRBV3-2) and TRBJ1-6; perhaps TRBD1 as D (6 bases). The CDR3 is 13 residues long. V lost 0 bases, J lost 18 bases, and 15 bases lay in between. Germline V CDR1 and CDR2: LGHDT, YNNKEL (reference sequence). In nucleotides, the CDR3 is TGTGCCAGCAGCCAAGATTTAGGAACGGACAGCCACTTT. This gives the protein CASSQDLGTDSHF.

The J gene is TRBJ2-1, the V gene TRBV29-1; 8 bases line up with TRBD2. Per the germline V gene, CDR1 is SQVTM and CDR2 is ANQGSEA. This CDR3 is 12 amino acids long. The V and J ends lost 7 bases and 10 bases, in that order; junction bases with no gene match: 9. CDR3 bases: TGCAGCGGTGATAGCGGGATAGAGGAGCAGTTCTTC. Protein: CSGDSGIEEQFF.

J is TRBJ1-2 and V is TRBV30; D ambiguous. V was pared by 1 base and J by 12 bases, with 18 bases between. Germline CDR1 reads GTSNPN; CDR2 reads SVGIG (reference sequence). CDR3 length equals 13 residues. This CDR3 reads CAWSGGEDRQDTF. The CDR3 DNA reads as TGTGCCTGGAGTGGGGGAGAGGACCGGCAGGACACCTTC. Using reference TRBV30 and TRBJ1-2 for the parts outside the CDR3, the full variable domain is SQTIHQWPATLVQPVGSPLSLECTVEGTSNPNLYWYRQAAGRGLQLLFYSVGIGQISSEVPQNLSASRPQDRQFILSSKKLLLSDSGFYLCAWSGGEDRQDTFGSGTRLTVV.

The chain has TRBV18 and TRBJ1-2; 8 bases fit TRBD1. Unmatched junction bases numbered 8, after V lost 2 bases and J lost 9 bases. CDR3 length: 14 amino acids. The germline V gene encodes CDR1 KGHSH and CDR2 LQKENI. The CDR3 DNA reads as TGTGCCAGCTCACCAAGTCAGGGGGCAGAGCGCTACACCTTC. Translation: CASSPSQGAERYTF.

The J gene is TRBJ1-1, the V gene TRBV19, with TRBD1 identical over 10 bases. Germline V gene lookup returns CDR1 LNHDA and CDR2 SQIVND (reference sequence). The junction had 7 bases not matched to a gene; V was cut back by 4 bases and J by 5 bases. CDR3 length: 15 residues. The CDR3 reads CASSTRDRGYTEAFF. CDR3 nucleotide sequence: TGTGCCAGTAGTACAAGGGACAGGGGATATACTGAAGCTTTCTTT.

The rearrangement joins TRBV5-1 to TRBJ2-5, with unresolved D. The CDR3 has 14 amino acids. Germline loops: CDR1 SGHRS, CDR2 YFSETQ. Trimming removed 0 bases at V and 3 bases at J, with 9 bases between. The CDR3 protein is CASSLAAQKETQYF. The DNA of the CDR3 is TGCGCCAGCAGCTTGGCCGCCCAGAAAGAGACCCAGTACTTC.

The genes are TRBV6-5 and TRBJ1-1; D uncertain. V lost 6 bases and J 1 base, leaving 9 bases between the germline ends. CDR1 is MNHEY, CDR2 SVGAGI, per germline. The CDR3 loop spans 13 amino acids. The CDR3 spells CASRGGANTEAFF. Here the CDR3 DNA reads TGTGCCAGCAGAGGTGGAGCGAACACTGAAGCTTTCTTT.

The J gene is TRBJ2-2, the V gene TRBV28; TRBD2 matches at 10 bases. The germline CDR1 and CDR2 sequences are MDHEN and SYDVKM. The CDR3 sequence is 16 residues long. The V segment lost 7 bases and the J segment 4 bases; nucleotides outside the gene matches: 9. The CDR3 sequence is CASNPLGLAATGELFF. The CDR3 DNA reads TGTGCCAGCAACCCCCTAGGACTAGCGGCCACCGGGGAGCTGTTTTTT.

This chain joins TRBV27 and TRBJ2-7, with 12 bases fitting TRBD1. The J segment lost 5 bases and the V segment lost 2 bases, leaving 7 bases of the junction unmatched. The CDR3 is made up of 16 amino acids. Germline-derived CDR1 and CDR2 are MNHEY and SMNVEV (reference sequence). For the CDR3, the DNA is TGTGCCAGCAGTTTAATGGTGGGGACAGGGGGCCACGAGCAGTACTTC. It codes for CASSLMVGTGGHEQYF.

This clone was recorded only once. V gene TRBV5-5 combines with J gene TRBJ1-1; 8 bases are a match to TRBD1. CDR1 and CDR2 from the germline V gene are SGHKS and YYEKEE (reference sequence). The V gene end was trimmed by 4 bases and the J gene end by 4 bases; junction bases not matched to a gene: 6. The CDR3 runs to 14 residues. The CDR3 loop reads CASSGTGGTTEAFF. Written as DNA, the CDR3 is TGTGCCAGCAGCGGCACAGGGGGTACCACTGAAGCTTTCTTT.

The genes are TRBV7-3 and TRBJ2-7; 13 positions agree with TRBD2. Trimming at V came to 7 bases and at J to 3 bases, leaving 9 bases not matched to a gene. The germline gives CDR1 SGHTA, CDR2 FQGTGA. CDR3 length: 16 residues. The DNA for the CDR3 is TGTGCCAGCACCGCGGCCGGGACTAGCGGGGACTACGAGCAGTACTTC. Amino acid sequence: CASTAAGTSGDYEQYF.

The V call is TRBV9, the J call TRBJ2-5, with D perhaps matching TRBD1 (6 bases). V lost 0 bases, J lost 5 bases, and 11 bases lay in between. The CDR3 consists of 14 residues. The V gene's germline CDR1 is SGDLS and CDR2 YYNGEE. DNA for the CDR3: TGTGCCAGCAGCGTAGCACAGGGTGGGGAGACCCAGTACTTC. This translates into CASSVAQGGETQYF.

This sequence joins TRBV9 and TRBJ2-1, with 8 bases fitting TRBD1. In germline, CDR1 is SGDLS, CDR2 YYNGEE. Losses at the gene ends were 4 bases for V and 7 bases for J; bases not matched to a gene: 16. The CDR3 covers 17 residues. Here the CDR3 reads CASSPQEGRGLTNEQFF. The CDR3 DNA reads TGTGCCAGCAGCCCCCAGGAAGGCAGGGGGCTAACTAATGAGCAGTTCTTC.

V is TRBV2 and J is TRBJ2-7; 9 nucleotides match TRBD2. With 8 bases clipped from V and 4 bases from J, the junction kept 6 bases outside the gene matches. The V gene's germline CDR1 is SNHLY and CDR2 FYNNEI. The CDR3 consists of 13 residues. The CDR3 here is CASVAGETYEQYF. The CDR3 nucleotides are TGTGCCAGCGTAGCGGGAGAAACTTACGAGCAGTACTTC.

Only a few counts were recorded for this clone. This chain uses TRBV5-1 with TRBJ2-3, with 12 bases fitting TRBD1. The V and J ends lost 4 bases and 5 bases, in that order; junction bases with no gene match: 5. The V gene's germline CDR1 is SGHRS and CDR2 YFSETQ. There are 15 residues in the CDR3. CDR3 DNA: TGCGCCAGCAGCGGTGGGACAGGGGGCTTAGATACGCAGTATTTT. It translates to CASSGGTGGLDTQYF.